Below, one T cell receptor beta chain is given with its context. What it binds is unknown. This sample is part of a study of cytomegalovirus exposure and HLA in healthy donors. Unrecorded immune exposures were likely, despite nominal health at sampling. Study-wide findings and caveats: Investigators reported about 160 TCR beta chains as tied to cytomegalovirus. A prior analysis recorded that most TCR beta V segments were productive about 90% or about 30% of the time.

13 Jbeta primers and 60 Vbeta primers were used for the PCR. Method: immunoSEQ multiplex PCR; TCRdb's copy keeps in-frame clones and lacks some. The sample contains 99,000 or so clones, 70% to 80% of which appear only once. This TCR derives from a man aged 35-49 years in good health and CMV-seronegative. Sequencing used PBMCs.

CDR3 bases: TGCGCCAGCAGCCAGGATGCTAGCGGGGGTTACTACGAGCAGTACTTC. Protein: CASSQDASGGYYEQYF. This sequence joins TRBV4-1 and TRBJ2-5; the match to TRBD2 covers 10 bases. The J call is uncertain, as TRBJ2-7 better fits the DNA end. There are 16 residues in the CDR3. In germline, CDR1 is MGHRA, CDR2 YSYEKL.